A single T cell receptor (beta chain) is shown here with its context. Its specificity is unknown. The V segment lost 6 bases and the J segment 2 bases; nucleotides outside the gene matches: 8. The CDR3 runs 16 residues. CDR1 is DFQATT, CDR2 SNEGSKA, per germline (reference sequence). The data originate from a study of T cell repertoires in cytomegalovirus infection. Across the study: Both recently identified HLA-C-restricted and well-studied HLA-B-restricted CMV epitopes were used in the study. Signatures in public TCR beta sequences pointed to both CMV infection and matching HLA type.

Study-level points and caveats: What dominated the ex vivo response were HLA-C-restricted CMV-specific TCR beta clonotypes. Summed public TCR beta family frequency identified CMV carriers bearing the relevant HLA.

Each CDR3 protein is one row after TCRdb ran MiXCR on the reads. This sample has roughly 80,000 distinct CDR3 sequences, with about 40% found just once. The chain is built from TRBV20-1 and TRBJ2-3; 13 positions agree with TRBD2. The sequenced sample was CD8+ T cells from cultured PBMCs, obtained from culture after CMV antigen stimulation. This clonotype was obtained from a human donor in good health (CMV status not recorded). Some clones in this sample may be carry-over from other donors' samples. CDR3 nucleotide sequence: TGCAGTGCCGACTCTGGGACTAGCGGGGTCACAGATACGCAGTATTTT. Its protein product is CSADSGTSGVTDTQYF.